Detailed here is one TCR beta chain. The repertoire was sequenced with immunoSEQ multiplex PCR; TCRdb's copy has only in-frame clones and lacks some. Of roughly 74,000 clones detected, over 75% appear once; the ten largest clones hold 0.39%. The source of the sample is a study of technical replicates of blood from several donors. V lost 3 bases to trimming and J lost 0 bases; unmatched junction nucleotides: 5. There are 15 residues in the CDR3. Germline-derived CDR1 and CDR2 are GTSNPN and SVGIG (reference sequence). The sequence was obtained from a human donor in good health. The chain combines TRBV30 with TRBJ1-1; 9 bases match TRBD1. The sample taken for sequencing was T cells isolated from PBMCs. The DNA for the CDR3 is TGTGCCTGGAGCGAGGACAGGGGCATGAACACTGAAGCTTTCTTT. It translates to CAWSEDRGMNTEAFF.